Below are 13 T cell receptor beta chains sequenced from a single sample in a study of PD-1 blockade in classical Hodgkin lymphoma. After autologous stem cell transplantation all patients relapsed, and prior brentuximab vedotin exposure differed between cohorts. Measured with immunoSEQ multiplex PCR; TCRdb has only the in-frame clones, and not every one. The table includes approximately 41,000 clones, around 86% detected once. The input for sequencing was peripheral blood mononuclear cells (PBMCs), taken before the second cycle of nivolumab. These receptors all stem from a human donor with classical Hodgkin lymphoma.

The V call is TRBV7-9, the J call TRBJ1-2, with TRBD1 identical over 7 bases. The CDR3 loop spans 14 amino acids. The ends lost 5 bases at V and 4 bases at J; junction bases unmatched: 7. The germline V gene encodes CDR1 SEHNR and CDR2 FQNEAQ (reference sequence). The DNA of the CDR3 is TGTGCCAGCAGCCGTAACCGGGACAGCTATGGCTACACCTTC. Its protein is CASSRNRDSYGYTF.

The rearrangement links TRBV11-2 to TRBJ2-2; D not resolved. V dropped 1 base and J dropped 5 bases, with 8 bases sitting between them. The CDR3 length is 14 residues. CDR1 and CDR2 from the germline V gene are SGHAT and FQNNGV. Written as DNA, the CDR3 is TGTGCCAGCAGCTTAGGATCAGTGACCGGGGAGCTGTTTTTT. Its translation: CASSLGSVTGELFF.

This chain uses TRBV7-9 with TRBJ1-4; a weak D match, TRBD1 (5 bases). Trimming removed 5 bases at V and 11 bases at J, with 18 bases between. The CDR3 length is 14 residues. Germline CDR1 reads SEHNR; CDR2 reads FQNEAQ (reference sequence). The CDR3 nucleotides are TGTGCCAGCAGCCCGGGACTGGGGTCGGGGAAACTGTTTTTT. Translated, it gives CASSPGLGSGKLFF.

This clone was found a few times. V gene TRBV2 combines with J gene TRBJ2-7; D is perhaps TRBD2 (5 bases). V was shortened by 8 bases and J by 2 bases, with 10 bases between the two germline ends. CDR3 size: 12 residues. The germline CDR1 and CDR2 sequences are SNHLY and FYNNEI. The CDR3 here is CASGRGAYEQYF. As DNA, the CDR3 is TGTGCCAGCGGCCGGGGAGCCTACGAGCAGTACTTC.

J is TRBJ2-7 and V is TRBV2, with 13 nucleotides matching TRBD2. Trimming took 4 bases from V and 7 from J; bases not matched to a gene: 7. The CDR3 is 15 residues long. The germline V gene encodes CDR1 SNHLY and CDR2 FYNNEI. This chain's CDR3 is CASSAGTSGKYEQYF. The DNA of the CDR3 is TGTGCCAGCAGTGCCGGGACTAGCGGGAAGTATGAGCAGTACTTC.

J is TRBJ2-7 and V is TRBV25-1; D not certain. The germline gives CDR1 MGHDK, CDR2 SYGVNS. This CDR3 is 11 amino acids long. V lost 4 bases and J lost 4, with 5 bases in between. CDR3 sequence reads: CASSVSYEQYF. The CDR3 coding sequence is TGTGCCAGCAGTGTGAGTTACGAGCAGTACTTC.

The chain combines TRBV5-5 with TRBJ1-6; D not certain. In germline, CDR1 is SGHKS, CDR2 YYEKEE (reference sequence). The germline V and J ends were trimmed by 2 bases and 5 bases, with 8 bases remaining between them. The CDR3 is made up of 14 amino acids. CDR3 sequence: CASSFRADNSPLHF. In DNA, the CDR3 is TGTGCCAGCAGCTTTAGGGCCGATAATTCACCCCTCCACTTT.

The V gene is TRBV6-6, the J gene TRBJ2-7; no reliable D call. V lost 6 bases to trimming and J lost 2 bases, with 8 bases between them. Germline lookup yields CDR1 MNHNY and CDR2 SVGAGI (reference sequence). The CDR3 has 12 residues. The CDR3 DNA follows: TGTGCCAGCAGCCGTCAGCCCTACGAGCAGTACTTC. Protein: CASSRQPYEQYF.

This clone turned up a few times. The V gene is TRBV6-1, the J gene TRBJ1-6, with 7 bases that match TRBD1. Germline V lookup: CDR1 MNHNS, CDR2 SASEGT. CDR3 length: 15 amino acids. The junction had 6 bases not matched to a gene; V was cut back by 3 bases and J by 7 bases. The CDR3 loop is CASSELRGRNSPLHF. CDR3 nucleotide sequence: TGTGCCAGCAGTGAGCTAAGGGGGCGGAATTCACCCCTCCACTTT.

The CDR3: CASSFGQRADTQYF. The CDR3 coding sequence is TGTGCCAGCAGCTTTGGCCAGCGCGCAGATACGCAGTATTTT. V and J are TRBV7-3 and TRBJ2-3; D not resolved. V was shortened by 3 bases and J by 4 bases, with 11 bases between the two germline ends. The CDR3 runs to 14 residues. Germline lookup yields CDR1 SGHTA and CDR2 FQGTGA. The full variable domain, rest sourced from reference TRBV7-3 and TRBJ2-3, is GAGVSQTPSNKVTEKGKYVELRCDPISGHTALYWYRQSLGQGPEFLIYFQGTGAADDSGLPNDRFFAVRPEGSVSTLKIQRTERGDSAVYLCASSFGQRADTQYFGPGTRLTVL.

The chain uses TRBV27 and TRBJ2-1; tentative D call: TRBD2 (5 bases). The CDR3 loop spans 12 amino acids. CDR1 is MNHEY and CDR2 is SMNVEV in the germline V gene (reference sequence). The V gene lost 5 bases and the J gene lost 7 bases, with 9 bases spanning the gap. CDR3: CASSPPGNEQFF. The DNA of the CDR3 is TGTGCCAGCAGTCCACCGGGGAATGAGCAGTTCTTC.

This clone was seen a single time. The V gene is TRBV19, the J gene TRBJ1-6; 8 bases are shared with TRBD1. The V gene's germline CDR1 is LNHDA and CDR2 SQIVND (reference sequence). J lost 7 bases, V lost 7 bases, and 9 bases had no gene match. This CDR3 has 15 residues. This CDR3 is CASTRTGRRNSPLHF. The CDR3 coding sequence is TGTGCCAGTACCCGGACAGGGCGAAGAAATTCACCCCTCCACTTT.

V usage is TRBV2 and J usage is TRBJ1-5; 9 nucleotides align to TRBD1. The CDR3 spans 15 residues. The V and J ends lost 7 bases and 6 bases, in that order; junction bases with no gene match: 10. Germline lookup yields CDR1 SNHLY and CDR2 FYNNEI. DNA of the CDR3: TGTGCCAGCACCTACGCTCGGACAGGGGCTCAGCCCCAGCATTTT. Encoded protein: CASTYARTGAQPQHF.